The T cell receptor (beta chain) under discussion was sequenced for a study of cytomegalovirus exposure and HLA in healthy donors. PCR used 60 Vbeta primers and 13 Jbeta primers. TCRdb's table, derived via immunoSEQ multiplex PCR, lists solely in-frame clones and lacks some. Here the sample spans approximately 190,000 clones, 82% being singletons. This CDR3 has 13 residues. With 7 bases clipped from V and 6 bases from J, the junction kept 7 bases outside the gene matches. Germline assignment: CDR1 SGHDT and CDR2 YYEEEE. This clone has only one observation. Sequencing used PBMCs. The V and J genes are TRBV5-6 and TRBJ2-1; 7 bases line up with TRBD2. The clonotype originates from a woman aged 18-29 years in good health and CMV-seronegative. The CDR3 here is CASRDYDANEQFF. The CDR3, as DNA: TGTGCCAGCCGGGACTATGACGCCAATGAGCAGTTCTTC.